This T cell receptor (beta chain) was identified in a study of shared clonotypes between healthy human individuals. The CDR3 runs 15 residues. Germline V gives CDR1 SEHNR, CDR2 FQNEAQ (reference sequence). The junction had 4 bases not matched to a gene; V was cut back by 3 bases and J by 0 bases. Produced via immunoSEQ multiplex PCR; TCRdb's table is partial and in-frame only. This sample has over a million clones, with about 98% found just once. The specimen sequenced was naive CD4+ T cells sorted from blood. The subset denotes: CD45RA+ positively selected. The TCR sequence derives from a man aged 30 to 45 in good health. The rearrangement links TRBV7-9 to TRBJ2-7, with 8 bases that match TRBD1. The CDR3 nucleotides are TGTGCCAGCAGCTTTGGGACAGGCCTCTCCTACGAGCAGTACTTC. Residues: CASSFGTGLSYEQYF.